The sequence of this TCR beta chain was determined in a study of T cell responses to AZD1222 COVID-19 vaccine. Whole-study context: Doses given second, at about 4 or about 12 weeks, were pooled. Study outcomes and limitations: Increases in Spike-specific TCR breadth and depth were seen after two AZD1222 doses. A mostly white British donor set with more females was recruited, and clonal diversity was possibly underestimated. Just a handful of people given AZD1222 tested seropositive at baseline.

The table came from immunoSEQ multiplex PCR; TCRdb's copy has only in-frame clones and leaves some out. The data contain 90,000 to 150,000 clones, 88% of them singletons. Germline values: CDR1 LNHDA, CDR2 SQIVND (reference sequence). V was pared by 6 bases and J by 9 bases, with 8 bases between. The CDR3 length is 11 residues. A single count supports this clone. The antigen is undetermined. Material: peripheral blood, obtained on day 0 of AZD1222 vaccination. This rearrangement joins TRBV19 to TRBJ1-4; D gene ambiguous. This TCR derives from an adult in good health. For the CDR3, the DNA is TGTGCCAGTAGCTACAGTCAAAAACTGTTTTTT. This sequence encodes CASSYSQKLFF. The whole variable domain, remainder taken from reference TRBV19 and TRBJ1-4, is DGGITQSPKYLFRKEGQNVTLSCEQNLNHDAMYWYRQDPGQGLRLIYYSQIVNDFQKGDIAEGYSVSREKKESFPLTVTSAQKNPTAFYLCASSYSQKLFFGSGTQLSVL.